The sequence of this T cell receptor (beta chain) was determined in a study of T cells expressing NK-cell markers. Across the study: One of eight sequenced donors was HCMV-seronegative; the other seven were seropositive. The study's findings and limits: Dominance of the CD3+CD56-NKG2C+ fraction by these clonotypes also held in several donors. Whether expanded NKG2C-expressing T cell clones recognize HCMV is unknown.

5'RACE template switching with UMIs produced the TCR beta cDNA. Reanalyzing the 5' RACE reads, TCRdb keeps one entry per CDR3 protein, without DNA. Its listing shows about 260,000 distinct CDR3 sequences. To note about this clonotype: Its antigen is undetermined.

Germline V gives CDR1 SGHTA, CDR2 FQGNSA. This CDR3 is built from 15 residues. The sequence came from a man between 18 and 29 years old in good health. The specimen sequenced was blood T cells: a sorted CD56 or NKG2C T cell subset, CD4+ or CD8+ T cells, or bulk PBMC T cells (not recorded which). V usage is TRBV7-2 and J usage is TRBJ2-3; checking the TCRdb D call of TRBD1 is not possible without DNA. The CDR3 reads CASSLGWGGTDTQYF. The full variable domain, rest sourced from reference TRBV7-2 and TRBJ2-3, is GAGVSQSPSNKVTEKGKDVELRCDPISGHTALYWYRQSLGQGLEFLIYFQGNSAPDKSGLPSDRFSAERTGGSVSTLTIQRTQQEDSAVYLCASSLGWGGTDTQYFGPGTRLTVL.